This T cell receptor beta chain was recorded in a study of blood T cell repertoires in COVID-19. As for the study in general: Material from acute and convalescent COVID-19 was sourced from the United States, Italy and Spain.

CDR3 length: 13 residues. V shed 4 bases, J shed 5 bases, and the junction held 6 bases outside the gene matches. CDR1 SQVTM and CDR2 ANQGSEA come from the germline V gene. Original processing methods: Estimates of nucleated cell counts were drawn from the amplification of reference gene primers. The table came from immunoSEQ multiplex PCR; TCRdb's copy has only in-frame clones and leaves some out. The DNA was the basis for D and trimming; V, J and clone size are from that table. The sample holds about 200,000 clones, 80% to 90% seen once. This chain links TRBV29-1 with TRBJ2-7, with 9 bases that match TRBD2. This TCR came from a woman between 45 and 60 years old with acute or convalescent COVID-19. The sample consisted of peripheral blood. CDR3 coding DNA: TGCAGCGTTGCCGGGACTAGCAACCACGAGCAGTACTTC. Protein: CSVAGTSNHEQYF.